This T cell receptor beta chain comes out of a study of technical replicates of blood from a few donors. The V and J ends lost 5 bases and 3 bases, in that order; junction bases with no gene match: 3. The CDR3 consists of 15 residues. Germline V CDR1 and CDR2: LNHDA, SQIVND (reference sequence). Only in-frame clones appear in the TCRdb table, and some are missing; sequencing was by immunoSEQ multiplex PCR. The sample shows approximately 52,000 clones, approximately 86% of them seen only once. The clonotype originates from a human donor in good health. Some clones in this sample may be carry-over from other donors' samples. V usage is TRBV19 and J usage is TRBJ2-1, with 11 bases that match TRBD2. The sample comprised PBMCs. DNA of the CDR3: TGTGCCAGTAGTTATAGCGGGAGGGTCTACAATGAGCAGTTCTTC. It specifies CASSYSGRVYNEQFF.